Listed here are 25 T cell receptor beta chains from one sample, sequenced in a study of cytomegalovirus exposure and HLA in healthy donors. With 60 Vbeta and 13 Jbeta primers, the PCR was carried out. The protocol was immunoSEQ multiplex PCR, while the TCRdb copy is restricted to in-frame clones and leaves out a portion. Altogether over 150,000 clones are present, about 81% being singletons, with the ten largest covering 1.5% to 2%. Sequencing was carried out using PBMCs. These receptor sequences come from a woman between 18 and 30 years old in good health and CMV-seronegative.

The V and J genes are TRBV5-1 and TRBJ2-6; D gene uncertain. The germline V gene encodes CDR1 SGHRS and CDR2 YFSETQ. V was trimmed by 0 bases and J by 0 bases, leaving 7 bases between them. This CDR3 spans 16 amino acids. Here the CDR3 reads CASSLGRNSGANVLTF. DNA for the CDR3: TGCGCCAGCAGCTTGGGTAGAAACTCTGGGGCCAACGTCCTGACTTTC.

The chain employs TRBV6-1 and TRBJ1-1, with D uncertain. Looked up from germline, CDR1 is MNHNS and CDR2 is SASEGT. The CDR3 is made up of 14 amino acids. V was clipped by 5 bases and J by 1 base, with 11 bases between them. This CDR3 reads CASSWSSENTEAFF. As DNA, the CDR3 is TGTGCCAGCAGTTGGTCATCAGAGAACACTGAAGCTTTCTTT.

The genes are TRBV2 and TRBJ1-1; D call uncertain. This CDR3 is built from 14 residues. The germline V and J ends were trimmed by 4 bases and 0 bases, with 9 bases remaining between them. The V gene's germline CDR1 is SNHLY and CDR2 FYNNEI. CDR3 region: CASSVGRLNTEAFF. The CDR3 nucleotides are TGTGCCAGCAGTGTTGGGAGATTGAACACTGAAGCTTTCTTT.

V and J are TRBV27 and TRBJ2-1; 10 bases line up with TRBD2. Germline CDR1 MNHEY, CDR2 SMNVEV (reference sequence). Unmatched junction bases numbered 18, after V lost 4 bases and J lost 15 bases. The CDR3 has 16 amino acids. The CDR3 region is CASSSQDGTSAYLRFF. Here the CDR3 DNA reads TGTGCCAGCAGTTCGCAGGACGGGACTAGCGCTTATCTTCGGTTCTTC.

A single count supports this clone. This chain uses TRBV4-1 with TRBJ1-2; possible D gene TRBD1, 6 bases. The length of the CDR3 is 15 residues. The germline V and J ends were trimmed by 2 bases and 1 base, with 11 bases remaining between them. The germline V gene encodes CDR1 MGHRA and CDR2 YSYEKL. The CDR3 DNA sequence: TGCGCCAGCAGCCAACGACAGGATCTTAACTATGGCTACACCTTC. It specifies CASSQRQDLNYGYTF.

The J gene is TRBJ1-2, the V gene TRBV19, with a weak D call TRBD1 (6 bases). The ends were cut back, 7 bases at V and 5 bases at J, with 11 bases in the middle. CDR3 length: 12 residues. CDR1 and CDR2 from the germline V gene are LNHDA and SQIVND (reference sequence). The CDR3 DNA follows: TGTGCCAGTACCTCCCAGGGGTATGGCTACACCTTC. The encoded protein is CASTSQGYGYTF.

This clone was picked up a small number of times. This chain uses TRBV6-5 with TRBJ1-1; 8 bases agree with TRBD1. This CDR3 contains 15 residues. Unmatched junction bases numbered 4, after V lost 0 bases and J lost 4 bases. Germline values: CDR1 MNHEY, CDR2 SVGAGI. The CDR3 region has the DNA TGTGCCAGCAGTTACTCGCAGGGGGCGGCCACTGAAGCTTTCTTT. It codes for CASSYSQGAATEAFF.

This chain joins TRBV11-1 and TRBJ2-7; D is perhaps TRBD2 (6 bases). The CDR3 is 14 amino acids. With 5 bases removed from V and 1 base from J, the gap between germline ends came to 12 bases. Per the germline V gene, CDR1 is SGHAT and CDR2 is FQDESV (reference sequence). The CDR3 DNA reads TGTGCCAGCAGCGTCCGGGACTTGTCCTACGAGCAGTACTTC. This gives the protein CASSVRDLSYEQYF.

The rearrangement joins TRBV4-1 to TRBJ1-2; tentatively, D is TRBD1 (5 bases). This CDR3 has 17 amino acids. V was clipped by 1 base and J by 3 bases, with 18 bases between them. Looked up from germline, CDR1 is MGHRA and CDR2 is YSYEKL. In DNA form, the CDR3 reads TGCGCCAGCAGCCAAGCCGACATCCCCGGCAGGGACTATGGCTACACCTTC. It codes for CASSQADIPGRDYGYTF.

The chain carries TRBV7-6 and TRBJ2-3, with a weak D call TRBD2 (5 bases). This CDR3 comprises 15 residues. Trimming took 1 base from V and 4 from J, leaving 12 bases between them. The germline V gene encodes CDR1 SGHVS and CDR2 FNYEAQ. As DNA, the CDR3 is TGTGCCAGCAGCTTAGTCGGGGTAAGGGCAGATACGCAGTATTTT. This gives the protein CASSLVGVRADTQYF.

The chain joins TRBV7-9 to TRBJ1-5; 7 nucleotides match TRBD1. The CDR3 spans 15 residues. V dropped 3 bases and J dropped 5; count of bases not matched to a gene: 7. Germline V CDR1 and CDR2: SEHNR, FQNEAQ (reference sequence). The CDR3 DNA reads as TGTGCCAGCAGCTTGTCCGCAGGGGGACATCAGCCCCAGCATTTT. It codes for CASSLSAGGHQPQHF. The whole variable domain, remainder taken from reference TRBV7-9 and TRBJ1-5, is DTGVSQNPRHKITKRGQNVTFRCDPISEHNRLYWYRQTLGQGPEFLTYFQNEAQLEKSRLLSDRFSAERPKGSFSTLEIQRTEQGDSAMYLCASSLSAGGHQPQHFGDGTRLSIL.

The chain has TRBV5-4 and TRBJ2-7, with TRBD2 as a possible D gene (5 bases). V was cut by 0 bases and J by 7 bases, with 17 bases left in between. Germline V CDR1 and CDR2: SGHNT, YYREEE (reference sequence). CDR3 length: 15 amino acids. The CDR3 loop is CASSLEAGPTGEQYF. The CDR3 bases are TGTGCCAGCAGCTTGGAAGCTGGGCCGACGGGGGAGCAGTACTTC.

A single count supports this clone. The rearrangement uses TRBV28 and TRBJ1-2; no definite D call. Germline CDR1 and CDR2: MDHEN and SYDVKM. V shed 1 base and J shed 3 bases, with 9 bases lying between them. This CDR3 region has 14 residues. Here the CDR3 DNA reads TGTGCCAGCAGTTTATATCAGGCAGACTATGGCTACACCTTC. Translation gives CASSLYQADYGYTF.

V is TRBV6-1 and J is TRBJ1-5, with 11 bases aligning to TRBD1. This CDR3 contains 15 residues. V was clipped by 7 bases and J by 1 base; unmatched bases: 3. Germline V CDR1 and CDR2: MNHNS, SASEGT. The CDR3 DNA reads as TGTGCCAGCACATGGGACAGGGGGAGCAATCAGCCCCAGCATTTT. It is translated as CASTWDRGSNQPQHF.

The rearrangement links TRBV25-1 to TRBJ1-5; possibly TRBD1 for D (6 bases). V lost 2 bases and J 4 bases, leaving 12 bases between the germline ends. The CDR3 covers 15 residues. Germline CDR1 is MGHDK and CDR2 is SYGVNS. CDR3 bases: TGTGCCAGCAGTGAAAGAGACAGGACGAATCAGCCCCAGCATTTT. It codes for CASSERDRTNQPQHF.

The rearrangement uses TRBV28 and TRBJ1-1; no clear D. V dropped 7 bases and J dropped 5 bases, with 11 bases sitting between them. The CDR3 runs to 12 residues. Germline V lookup: CDR1 MDHEN, CDR2 SYDVKM. The CDR3 loop is CASKGGGTEAFF. The CDR3 DNA follows: TGTGCCAGCAAGGGAGGAGGGACTGAAGCTTTCTTT. Combining the CDR3 with reference TRBV28 and TRBJ1-1 gives the whole variable domain DVKVTQSSRYLVKRTGEKVFLECVQDMDHENMFWYRQDPGLGLRLIYFSYDVKMKEKGDIPEGYSVSREKKERFSLILESASTNQTSMYLCASKGGGTEAFFGQGTRLTVV.

The chain couples TRBV6-6 to TRBJ1-6; tentatively, D is TRBD1 (5 bases). The germline V and J ends were trimmed by 6 bases and 7 bases, with 16 bases remaining between them. There are 15 residues in the CDR3. The germline V gene has CDR1 MNHNY and CDR2 SVGAGI (reference sequence). CDR3 sequence: CASRGGYASNSPLHF. CDR3 coding DNA: TGTGCCAGCAGGGGGGGATATGCGTCAAATTCACCCCTCCACTTT.

This chain links TRBV15 with TRBJ2-7, with 14 bases aligning to TRBD2. Losses at the gene ends were 0 bases for V and 7 bases for J; bases not matched to a gene: 8. Germline CDR1 reads LNHNV; CDR2 reads YYDKDF (reference sequence). CDR3 length: 17 residues. The CDR3 nucleotides read TGTGCCACCAGCAGAGATGGACTAGCGGGAGGTCGGGGGGAGCAGTACTTC. Translation: CATSRDGLAGGRGEQYF.

The J gene is TRBJ1-2, the V gene TRBV7-9, with 8 bases fitting TRBD1. This CDR3 spans 17 amino acids. In germline, CDR1 is SEHNR, CDR2 FQNEAQ (reference sequence). Trimming at V came to 2 bases and at J to 8 bases, leaving 16 bases not matched to a gene. CDR3: CASSLTDIGRGPYGYTF. CDR3 DNA: TGTGCCAGCAGCTTAACCGATATCGGCAGGGGGCCTTACGGCTACACCTTC.

This clone was recorded once. The rearrangement joins TRBV19 to TRBJ2-7; 9 bases align to TRBD1. The CDR3 has 15 amino acids. J was trimmed by 1 base and V by 5 bases; bases with no gene match: 6. CDR1 is LNHDA and CDR2 is SQIVND in the germline V gene (reference sequence). The CDR3 region has the DNA TGTGCCAGTAGTGTCACCGGGACAGGGTCCTACGAGCAGTACTTC. Residues: CASSVTGTGSYEQYF. Full variable domain (outside the CDR3, taken from reference TRBV19 and TRBJ2-7): DGGITQSPKYLFRKEGQNVTLSCEQNLNHDAMYWYRQDPGQGLRLIYYSQIVNDFQKGDIAEGYSVSREKKESFPLTVTSAQKNPTAFYLCASSVTGTGSYEQYFGPGTRLTVT.

V gene TRBV2 combines with J gene TRBJ2-2; no clear D. V was trimmed by 6 bases and J by 4 bases, leaving 12 bases between them. Germline V gene lookup returns CDR1 SNHLY and CDR2 FYNNEI. The CDR3 consists of 14 residues. The CDR3 sequence: CASSNARITGELFF. The CDR3 DNA follows: TGTGCCAGCAGCAACGCGAGAATCACCGGGGAGCTGTTTTTT.

The chain carries TRBV7-9 and TRBJ1-3; no clear D. The CDR3 loop spans 12 amino acids. Trimming removed 5 bases at V and 5 bases at J, with 7 bases between. Germline V lookup: CDR1 SEHNR, CDR2 FQNEAQ (reference sequence). The CDR3, as DNA: TGTGCCAGCAGCCACGACAGAAACACCATATATTTT. It codes for CASSHDRNTIYF.

V and J are TRBV2 and TRBJ1-2, with 12 bases aligning to TRBD1. Germline loops: CDR1 SNHLY, CDR2 FYNNEI. The ends lost 6 bases at V and 4 bases at J; junction bases unmatched: 6. CDR3 length: 15 residues. The CDR3 is CASRPGQGAGYGYTF. The DNA of the CDR3 is TGTGCCAGCAGACCGGGACAGGGGGCGGGCTATGGCTACACCTTC.

The V gene is TRBV7-9, the J gene TRBJ2-7, with TRBD2 matching 8 bases. J was trimmed by 5 bases and V by 1 base; bases with no gene match: 7. The CDR3 totals 15 residues. Germline values: CDR1 SEHNR, CDR2 FQNEAQ (reference sequence). The CDR3 nucleotides are TGTGCCAGCAGCTTAGGGGGTAGCGGGGTAAACGAGCAGTACTTC. This translates into CASSLGGSGVNEQYF.

The rearrangement uses TRBV11-2 and TRBJ2-3; D may be TRBD2 (6 bases). Germline V gene lookup returns CDR1 SGHAT and CDR2 FQNNGV. V lost 8 bases to trimming and J lost 0 bases, with 24 bases between them. The CDR3 runs 18 residues. The CDR3 reads CASGLPRERRPSTDTQYF. As DNA, the CDR3 is TGTGCCAGCGGCCTCCCCCGGGAGCGGAGACCTAGCACAGATACGCAGTATTTT.